This T cell receptor beta chain came from a study of vaccination effects on CD4 cells after COVID-19. Expansion with viral peptide pools was applied to antigen-specific CD4+ T cells by the ViraFEST assay prior to sequencing. With approximately 10 days of culture completed, CD4+ T cells were isolated. In the vaccine recipients, nucleocapsid antibodies were negative and there was no prior SARS-CoV-2 infection. The CDR3 is 13 residues long. The germline V gene has CDR1 KGHSH and CDR2 LQKENI. Between the trimmed V and J ends, which lost 3 bases and 7 bases, there was a span of 9 bases. A note on this clone: What it binds is unknown.

Data came from immunoSEQ multiplex PCR; TCRdb stores just in-frame clones and leaves some out. The sample includes about 55,000 clones, about two thirds seen only once; the top ten take roughly 18%. The chain carries TRBV18 and TRBJ2-2; perhaps TRBD2 as D (6 bases). This sequence was found in a human donor who received a COVID-19 vaccine. The source material was CD4+ T cells from PBMCs cultured with SARS-CoV-2 spike peptides, sampled before COVID-19 vaccination. The CDR3 bases are TGTGCCAGCTCACCTCCGGGGGACGGGGAGCTGTTTTTT. Its translation: CASSPPGDGELFF. Combining the CDR3 with reference TRBV18 and TRBJ2-2 gives the whole variable domain NAGVMQNPRHLVRRRGQEARLRCSPMKGHSHVYWYRQLPEEGLKFMVYLQKENIIDESGMPKERFSAEFPKEGPSILRIQQVVRGDSAAYFCASSPPGDGELFFGEGSRLTVL.